What follows is one TCR beta chain and its context. Its antigen is currently unknown. Use of 60 Vbeta and 13 Jbeta primers characterized the PCR. Measured with immunoSEQ multiplex PCR; TCRdb has only the in-frame clones, and not every one. Here the sample spans approximately 110,000 clones, roughly 76% being singletons. These data originate in a study of cytomegalovirus exposure and HLA in healthy donors. V gave up 5 bases and J gave up 7 bases, with 8 bases separating them. This CDR3 has 12 amino acids. Looked up from germline, CDR1 is KGHSH and CDR2 is LQKENI. Study-wide findings and caveats: A later analysis appeared to link common viral pathogens to several of the most significant clusters.

The receptor was isolated from a woman in her sixties in good health and CMV-seropositive. This sequence joins TRBV18 and TRBJ2-2; no clear D gene. The sample taken for sequencing was PBMCs. In DNA, the CDR3 is TGTGCCAGCTCAACACGAGTCGGGGAGCTGTTTTTT. It is translated as CASSTRVGELFF.